The rows below give T cell receptor beta chains drawn from one sample of a study of T cells in Graves' hyperthyroidism and ophthalmopathy. Using its own MiXCR run on the multiplex PCR reads, TCRdb lists one record per CDR3 protein. The sample holds 300,000 to 400,000 distinct CDR3 sequences, about 20% seen once. The sample comprised blood. The receptors come from a woman aged 45-65 years with Graves' hyperthyroidism. Each CDR3 is given with its conserved first and last residue. D genes are given only for firm matches. Where a row states a size, it is once, few, many or the class of an expanded clone; other rows omit it.

J | D | V | size | CDR3 | DNA
TRBJ1-1 | NA | TRBV6-5 | many | CASSYSHGTEAFF | TGTGCCAGCAGTTACTCTCACGGCACTGAAGCTTTCTTT
TRBJ2-3 | TRBD1 | TRBV5-1 | many | CASRLDRGGTDTQYF | TGCGCCAGCAGGCTTGACAGGGGTGGAACAGATACGCAGTATTTT
TRBJ1-1 | TRBD1 | TRBV20-1 | many | CSARDLGQGAIDTEAFF | TGCAGTGCTAGAGATTTGGGACAGGGGGCAATCGACACTGAAGCTTTCTTT
TRBJ2-5 | NA | TRBV12-3/TRBV12-4 | few | CASSRTSRTETQYF | TGTGCCAGCAGTCGAACTAGTAGGACAGAGACCCAGTACTTC
TRBJ1-5 | NA | TRBV2 | NA | CASSDRVRQPQHF | TGTGCCAGCAGTGACAGGGTACGACAGCCCCAGCATTTT
TRBJ1-6 | NA | TRBV10-1 | few | CASSSQHNSPLHF | TGCGCCAGCAGTTCCCAGCATAATTCACCCCTCCACTTT
TRBJ2-7 | TRBD2 | TRBV27 | NA | CASSSLAGVSYEQYF | TGTGCCAGCAGTTCCCTAGCGGGAGTAAGCTACGAGCAGTACTTC
TRBJ2-3 | TRBD2 | TRBV7-3 | NA | CASSLVTSGAPSTDTQYF | TGTGCCAGCAGCTTGGTCACTAGCGGGGCCCCTAGCACAGATACGCAGTATTTT
TRBJ1-5 | NA | TRBV19 | NA | CASSTDPDISLSFNQPQHF | TGTGCCAGTAGTACCGACCCGGACATCTCGCTTTCATTCAATCAGCCCCAGCATTTT
TRBJ2-1 | NA | TRBV7-3 | few | CASSLTGASSYNEQFF | TGTGCCAGCAGCTTAACAGGGGCCAGCTCCTACAATGAGCAGTTCTTC
TRBJ1-3 | NA | TRBV13 | many | CASSFESEPDTIYF | TGTGCCAGCAGCTTCGAGAGTGAGCCTGACACCATATATTTT
TRBJ1-1 | NA | TRBV28 | many | CASSLQSTEAFF | TGTGCCAGCAGTTTACAAAGCACTGAAGCTTTCTTT
TRBJ1-2 | NA | TRBV27 | few | CASSEDTVYGYTF | TGTGCCAGCAGCGAGGACACCGTCTATGGCTACACCTTC
TRBJ2-7 | TRBD2 | TRBV12-3/TRBV12-4 | NA | CASSTGGAYEQYF | TGTGCCAGCAGTACCGGGGGGGCCTACGAGCAGTACTTC
TRBJ2-5 | NA | TRBV5-1 | NA | CASSFAGGGPETQYF | TGCGCCAGCAGCTTTGCAGGGGGGGGGCCAGAGACCCAGTACTTC
TRBJ2-1 | TRBD2 | TRBV3-1 | NA | CASSQGVRSGTPNEQFF | TGTGCCAGCAGCCAAGGGGTCCGGAGCGGGACGCCCAATGAGCAGTTCTTC
TRBJ1-1 | NA | TRBV6-1 | many | CASKLGVGTEAFF | TGTGCCAGCAAATTAGGCGTCGGCACTGAAGCTTTCTTT
TRBJ1-5 | NA | TRBV7-8 | NA | CASSYSGSTSNQPQHF | TGTGCCAGCAGCTATTCCGGGAGTACTAGCAATCAGCCCCAGCATTTT
TRBJ1-5 | NA | TRBV5-1 | many | CASSLEGNNQPQHF | TGCGCCAGCAGCTTGGAGGGGAACAATCAGCCCCAGCATTTT
TRBJ1-1 | NA | TRBV7-9 | few | CASSLALAGEAFF | TGTGCCAGCAGCTTAGCGTTGGCAGGCGAAGCTTTCTTT
TRBJ2-2 | NA | TRBV19 | NA | CASSMDGNANTGELFF | TGTGCCAGTAGTATGGACGGGAATGCGAACACCGGGGAGCTGTTTTTT
TRBJ1-2 | NA | TRBV2 | NA | CASSESGVYGYTF | TGTGCCAGCAGTGAATCTGGCGTCTATGGCTACACCTTC
TRBJ2-1 | TRBD1 | TRBV20-1 | few | CSARQGQGYNEQFF | TGCAGTGCTAGGCAGGGACAGGGGTACAATGAGCAGTTCTTC
TRBJ2-3 | NA | TRBV2 | many | CASSDKERDTQYF | TGTGCCAGCAGTGATAAAGAAAGGGATACGCAGTATTTT
TRBJ2-1 | NA | TRBV3-1 | few | CASSQDTLALNEQFF | TGTGCCAGCAGCCAAGATACGCTAGCGTTAAATGAGCAGTTCTTC
TRBJ1-4 | NA | TRBV6-6 | NA | CASSYSGPPYEKLFF | TGTGCCAGCAGTTACTCGGGACCGCCCTATGAAAAACTGTTTTTT